Sequencing of this T cell receptor beta chain was carried out in a study of T cells after yellow fever vaccination. Study-level results: A limited proportion of clonotypes was detected within both the CD4 and CD8 compartments.

This clonotype appeared a few times. Antigen specificity is unknown. Germline loops: CDR1 LNHDA, CDR2 SQIVND (reference sequence). CDR3 length: 15 residues. The junction had 4 bases not matched to a gene; V was cut back by 5 bases and J by 0 bases. TCRdb redid the calling of the 5' RACE reads with MiXCR, one entry per CDR3 protein. The sample lists around 530,000 distinct CDR3 sequences, around 16% occurring once. This TCR came from a man younger than 35 who received the YFV17D yellow fever vaccine. Source: PBMCs, taken roughly 5 days after the first yellow fever vaccination. The chain combines TRBV19 with TRBJ2-5; 9 bases line up with TRBD1. CDR3 DNA: TGTGCCAGTAGTTTCGGACAGGGGTACCAAGAGACCCAGTACTTC. It specifies CASSFGQGYQETQYF. Together with reference TRBV19 and TRBJ2-5, the CDR3 gives the full variable domain: DGGITQSPKYLFRKEGQNVTLSCEQNLNHDAMYWYRQDPGQGLRLIYYSQIVNDFQKGDIAEGYSVSREKKESFPLTVTSAQKNPTAFYLCASSFGQGYQETQYFGPGTRLLVL.